Each of the 32 T cell receptor beta chains below was sequenced from the same sample in a study of T cells after yellow fever vaccination. One entry per CDR3 protein, called by TCRdb with MiXCR from the 5' RACE reads. The sample has some 560,000 distinct CDR3 sequences; approximately 21% are singletons. The sample here was PBMCs, taken 15 days after the yellow fever booster vaccination. These receptors all come from a young man who received the YFV17D yellow fever vaccine.

This clonotype was recorded a few times. V and J are TRBV5-1 and TRBJ2-5, with D possibly TRBD1 on 6 matching bases. CDR1 and CDR2 from the germline V gene are SGHRS and YFSETQ. The CDR3 runs 17 residues. The V end was cut by 2 bases, the J end by 2 bases, with 19 bases between. In nucleotides, the CDR3 is TGCGCCAGCAGCTTCACCGACAGGATCAATCCTCAAGAGACCCAGTACTTC. Translating it yields CASSFTDRINPQETQYF.

The rearrangement uses TRBV28 and TRBJ2-1; D uncertain. The CDR3 extends over 10 amino acids. Trimming took off 6 bases at V and 8 bases at J, with 5 bases between the two ends. Germline loops: CDR1 MDHEN, CDR2 SYDVKM. The CDR3, as DNA: TGTGCCAGCAGCCGTGATGAGCAGTTCTTC. Translated: CASSRDEQFF.

This clonotype was found a few times. The CDR3 reads CASSSDSFNEKLFF. The CDR3 DNA is TGCGCCAGCAGCTCGGACAGCTTTAATGAAAAACTGTTTTTT. This sequence joins TRBV5-1 and TRBJ1-4, with a possible D match to TRBD1 (6 bases). V was clipped by 3 bases and J by 4 bases, with 10 bases between them. The CDR3 length is 14 residues. Germline V gives CDR1 SGHRS, CDR2 YFSETQ.

This clonotype was detected a few times. This chain joins TRBV7-2 and TRBJ2-2, with D perhaps TRBD2 (6 bases). Germline V lookup: CDR1 SGHTA, CDR2 FQGNSA. V was shortened by 5 bases and J by 7 bases, with 14 bases between the two germline ends. CDR3 size: 14 residues. The CDR3 sequence: CASSTISGVGELFF. CDR3 DNA: TGTGCCAGCAGCACCATTTCGGGAGTCGGGGAGCTGTTTTTT. The full variable domain, rest sourced from reference TRBV7-2 and TRBJ2-2, is GAGVSQSPSNKVTEKGKDVELRCDPISGHTALYWYRQSLGQGLEFLIYFQGNSAPDKSGLPSDRFSAERTGGSVSTLTIQRTQQEDSAVYLCASSTISGVGELFFGEGSRLTVL.

This clonotype was counted a few times. V is TRBV7-8 and J is TRBJ2-5; 7 bases are a match to TRBD2. The CDR3 runs to 15 residues. Trimming cost V 7 bases and J 4 bases; bases outside gene matches: 12. Germline V gene sequence: CDR1 SGHVS, CDR2 FQNEAQ. CDR3 coding DNA: TGTGCCAGCACCGATTTGGGAGGGGCCTTAGAGACCCAGTACTTC. It is translated as CASTDLGGALETQYF.

The CDR3 nucleotides read TGCAGTGCTAGGGGGCTCCCGGTTACGCAGTATTTT. It translates to CSARGLPVTQYF. This rearrangement joins TRBV20-1 to TRBJ2-3, with D perhaps TRBD1 (5 bases). In germline, CDR1 is DFQATT, CDR2 SNEGSKA (reference sequence). There are 12 residues in the CDR3. V gave up 3 bases and J gave up 8 bases, with 12 bases separating them.

This chain joins TRBV7-2 and TRBJ1-2; a weak D match, TRBD1 (6 bases). CDR3 length: 13 residues. Germline V gene sequence: CDR1 SGHTA, CDR2 FQGNSA. Trimming took 7 bases from V and 5 from J, leaving 14 bases between them. The CDR3 DNA sequence: TGTGCCAGCATCCCTATCGGGACATATGGCTACACCTTC. Translation gives CASIPIGTYGYTF.

This chain joins TRBV9 and TRBJ2-5; TRBD1 might be the D (6 bases). The germline V gene encodes CDR1 SGDLS and CDR2 YYNGEE. The CDR3 totals 13 residues. V was cut by 4 bases and J by 4 bases, with 11 bases left in between. The DNA of the CDR3 is TGTGCCAGCAGCTGGACAGTAGCAGAGACCCAGTACTTC. Its protein is CASSWTVAETQYF.

This clonotype was observed a handful of times. This rearrangement joins TRBV20-1 to TRBJ2-5; TRBD2 agrees at 8 bases. The CDR3 extends over 14 amino acids. The germline gives CDR1 DFQATT, CDR2 SNEGSKA (reference sequence). J was trimmed by 4 bases and V by 1 base; bases with no gene match: 5. CDR3 loop: CSARGAGGRETQYF. The CDR3 region has the DNA TGCAGTGCTAGAGGGGCGGGAGGACGAGAGACCCAGTACTTC.

This clonotype appeared a few times. This sequence joins TRBV5-1 and TRBJ2-7; no reliable D call. This CDR3 has 14 amino acids. Looked up from germline, CDR1 is SGHRS and CDR2 is YFSETQ. The V end lost 0 bases, the J end lost 9 bases, and 16 bases lay between the germline ends. CDR3 sequence: CASSLDQSLRGQYF. The CDR3 nucleotides are TGCGCCAGCAGCTTGGACCAGAGCTTACGAGGGCAGTACTTC.

This clonotype was detected a few times. The chain uses TRBV2 and TRBJ2-2; D is uncertain. Trimming pared 1 base from V and 8 bases from J, leaving 8 bases between. The CDR3 runs to 13 residues. CDR1 is SNHLY, CDR2 FYNNEI, per germline. CDR3 sequence (DNA): TGTGCCAGCAGTGAAGTACTTAGGGGGGAGCTGTTTTTT. Translated: CASSEVLRGELFF. The full variable domain, completed using reference TRBV2 and TRBJ2-2, is EPEVTQTPSHQVTQMGQEVILRCVPISNHLYFYWYRQILGQKVEFLVSFYNNEISEKSEIFDDQFSVERPDGSNFTLKIRSTKLEDSAMYFCASSEVLRGELFFGEGSRLTVL.

V is TRBV5-4 and J is TRBJ2-7; 9 nucleotides agree with TRBD2. The CDR3 totals 15 residues. Looked up from germline, CDR1 is SGHNT and CDR2 is YYREEE (reference sequence). V dropped 3 bases and J dropped 6; count of bases not matched to a gene: 10. This CDR3 reads CASSSIAGARGEQYF. Written as DNA, the CDR3 is TGTGCCAGCAGCTCAATAGCGGGAGCTAGAGGCGAGCAGTACTTC. The full variable domain, in which reference TRBV5-4 and TRBJ2-7 provide the parts outside the CDR3, is ETGVTQSPTHLIKTRGQQVTLRCSSQSGHNTVSWYQQALGQGPQFIFQYYREEENGRGNFPPRFSGLQFPNYSSELNVNALELDDSALYLCASSSIAGARGEQYFGPGTRLTVT.

The J gene is TRBJ2-1, the V gene TRBV28; D is perhaps TRBD2 (5 bases). Germline CDR1 and CDR2: MDHEN and SYDVKM. V was trimmed by 3 bases and J by 6 bases, leaving 6 bases between them. This CDR3 has 12 residues. The CDR3 coding sequence is TGTGCCAGCAGTTTTCTAGCCAATGAGCAGTTCTTC. Translating gives CASSFLANEQFF.

This chain joins TRBV20-1 and TRBJ2-7, with 9 bases identical to TRBD2. V gave up 0 bases and J gave up 4 bases; unmatched junction bases: 13. Germline V lookup: CDR1 DFQATT, CDR2 SNEGSKA (reference sequence). The CDR3 length is 17 residues. The CDR3 region has the DNA TGCAGTGCTAGAGATGTGGCTAGCGGGGTGAGCCTATACGAGCAGTACTTC. Translation gives CSARDVASGVSLYEQYF.

This chain links TRBV7-2 with TRBJ1-6; D not resolved. The germline CDR1 and CDR2 sequences are SGHTA and FQGNSA. CDR3 length: 12 amino acids. Trimming took off 0 bases at V and 15 bases at J, with 9 bases between the two ends. This chain's CDR3 is CASSLAQRGLHF. The DNA for the CDR3 is TGTGCCAGCAGCTTAGCGCAAAGAGGCCTCCACTTT. Based on the CDR3 plus reference TRBV7-2 and TRBJ1-6, the full variable domain is GAGVSQSPSNKVTEKGKDVELRCDPISGHTALYWYRQSLGQGLEFLIYFQGNSAPDKSGLPSDRFSAERTGGSVSTLTIQRTQQEDSAVYLCASSLAQRGLHFGNGTRLTVT.

The chain uses TRBV7-2 and TRBJ1-2, with a weak D call TRBD1 (5 bases). This CDR3 has 15 amino acids. The germline CDR1 and CDR2 sequences are SGHTA and FQGNSA. Trimming stripped 4 bases from V and 10 bases from J, with 22 bases between. The CDR3 DNA reads as TGTGCCAGCAGCTCGACAGTACAGGTCTTTAGAGACTACACCTTC. This gives the protein CASSSTVQVFRDYTF.

Concerning this clonotype: A read error may produce the germline difference seen at one junction end. The gene calls are TRBV7-2 and TRBJ2-7; tentatively, D is TRBD1 (6 bases). This CDR3 comprises 16 residues. Germline V gene data show CDR1 as SGHTA and CDR2 as FQGNSA. The CDR3 region has the DNA TGTGCCAGCAGCTCACCAACTTCAGGGGAGATCCACGAGCAGTACTTT. Its translation is CASSSPTSGEIHEQYF.

The chain recombines TRBV7-9 with TRBJ2-7; no firm D call. The CDR3 has 11 residues. CDR1 and CDR2 (germline): SEHNR, FQNEAQ (reference sequence). V lost 5 bases and J 5 bases, leaving 7 bases between the germline ends. CDR3 DNA: TGTGCCAGCAGCGAGTCGGACGAGCAGTACTTC. This sequence encodes CASSESDEQYF.

The V call is TRBV28, the J call TRBJ2-1, with 9 bases matching TRBD2. The CDR3 has 14 amino acids. From germline, CDR1 is MDHEN and CDR2 SYDVKM. The V segment lost 5 bases and the J segment 9 bases; nucleotides outside the gene matches: 8. This chain's CDR3 is CASSSGTSFLEQFF. As DNA, the CDR3 is TGTGCCAGCAGTAGCGGGACTAGCTTTCTTGAGCAGTTCTTC.

This clonotype occurred a few times. The chain couples TRBV10-3 to TRBJ1-3; 8 nucleotides line up with TRBD1. CDR1 and CDR2 (germline): ENHRY, SYGVKD. The CDR3 consists of 16 residues. V was pared by 3 bases and J by 2 bases, with 6 bases of the junction left unmatched. In DNA, the CDR3 is TGTGCCATCAGTGACCCGGGACAGGCGCCTGGAAACACCATATATTTT. This gives the protein CAISDPGQAPGNTIYF.

This clonotype occurred a few times. The chain has TRBV10-3 and TRBJ2-7, with D perhaps TRBD1 or TRBD2 (7 bases each). The CDR3 sequence is 17 residues long. The V gene's germline CDR1 is ENHRY and CDR2 SYGVKD. Trimming shortened V by 0 bases and J by 3 bases, and 18 bases separated the two germline ends. The CDR3: CAISESARGGGNYEQYF. CDR3 sequence (DNA): TGTGCCATCAGTGAGTCCGCGCGGGGAGGGGGCAACTACGAGCAGTACTTC.

This clonotype turned up a few times. V usage is TRBV6-2 or TRBV6-3 and J usage is TRBJ2-7; TRBD2 agrees at 13 bases. From germline, CDR1 is MNHEY and CDR2 SVGEGT. After removal of 7 bases from V and 6 bases from J, the junction contained 21 bases not matched to a gene. The CDR3 has 19 amino acids. The CDR3 loop reads CASIPTPGTSGMGFSEQYF. In DNA, the CDR3 is TGTGCCAGCATCCCCACACCCGGGACTAGCGGGATGGGTTTCTCCGAGCAGTACTTC.

The chain is built from TRBV29-1 and TRBJ2-5; 11 bases are a match to TRBD1. Looked up from germline, CDR1 is SQVTM and CDR2 is ANQGSEA. CDR3 length equals 14 residues. V trimming: 7 bases; J trimming: 5 bases; junction bases outside the gene matches: 9. The CDR3 DNA follows: TGCAGCGCACGAGGACAGGGGGCATGGGAGACCCAGTACTTC. Protein sequence: CSARGQGAWETQYF.

The table lists this clonotype with a count of one. The rearrangement links TRBV11-2 to TRBJ2-5; TRBD2 matches 11 bases. Losses at the gene ends were 0 bases for V and 7 bases for J; bases not matched to a gene: 10. The CDR3 extends over 17 amino acids. Germline CDR1 and CDR2: SGHAT and FQNNGV. In nucleotides, the CDR3 is TGTGCCAGCAGCTTAGAGTCCCTACTAGCGGGAGATGTGACCCAGTACTTC. It specifies CASSLESLLAGDVTQYF.

The rearrangement joins TRBV12-3 or TRBV12-4 to TRBJ2-4; D unclear. The length of the CDR3 is 11 residues. V was shortened by 6 bases and J by 7 bases, with 7 bases between the two germline ends. The CDR3 region is CASSGYNIQYF. In nucleotides, the CDR3 is TGTGCCAGCAGCGGATATAACATTCAGTACTTC.

The gene calls are TRBV5-1 and TRBJ1-5; tentative D call: TRBD1 (6 bases). The CDR3 covers 13 residues. Trimming took off 4 bases at V and 4 bases at J, with 9 bases between the two ends. Germline CDR1 SGHRS, CDR2 YFSETQ. CDR3 nucleotides: TGCGCCAGCAGCATGGACAGTAATCAGCCCCAGCATTTT. Residues: CASSMDSNQPQHF. Full variable domain (missing parts from reference TRBV5-1 and TRBJ1-5): KAGVTQTPRYLIKTRGQQVTLSCSPISGHRSVSWYQQTPGQGLQFLFEYFSETQRNKGNFPGRFSGRQFSNSRSEMNVSTLELGDSALYLCASSMDSNQPQHFGDGTRLSIL.

This clonotype was counted at least ten times. At one end, the junction sequence differs from germline, possibly due to a read error. The chain carries TRBV12-3 or TRBV12-4 and TRBJ1-2; D may be TRBD1 (6 bases). The CDR3 loop spans 11 amino acids. CDR3 residues: CASSSGAEEAF. The CDR3, as DNA: TGTGCCAGCAGTTCGGGGGCAGAAGAGGCCTTC.

This clonotype has just a few counts. The chain joins TRBV5-1 to TRBJ2-1; 9 positions match TRBD1. J was trimmed by 4 bases and V by 7 bases; bases with no gene match: 6. Germline V gene data show CDR1 as SGHRS and CDR2 as YFSETQ. This CDR3 is built from 14 residues. The CDR3 region is CASRTGEPYNEQFF. In DNA, the CDR3 is TGCGCCAGCCGGACAGGGGAGCCGTACAATGAGCAGTTCTTC.

V usage is TRBV19 and J usage is TRBJ2-1, with D tentatively TRBD2 (5 bases). This CDR3 is 14 amino acids long. The V end lost 5 bases, the J end lost 6 bases, and 14 bases lay between the germline ends. Germline values: CDR1 LNHDA, CDR2 SQIVND (reference sequence). DNA of the CDR3: TGTGCCAGTAGTCACGGCGAGGGCTTCAATGAGCAGTTCTTC. It translates to CASSHGEGFNEQFF. Supplemented by reference TRBV19 and TRBJ2-1, the full variable domain reads DGGITQSPKYLFRKEGQNVTLSCEQNLNHDAMYWYRQDPGQGLRLIYYSQIVNDFQKGDIAEGYSVSREKKESFPLTVTSAQKNPTAFYLCASSHGEGFNEQFFGPGTRLTVL.

In this sample, this clonotype turned up a few times. V is TRBV10-3 and J is TRBJ2-5; D unclear. V lost 10 bases and J lost 4, with 4 bases in between. This CDR3 contains 9 residues. Per germline, CDR1 ENHRY and CDR2 SYGVKD. For the CDR3, the DNA is TGTGCCACCCTAGAGACCCAGTACTTC. Its protein is CATLETQYF.

This clonotype was seen only a few times. V gene TRBV20-1 combines with J gene TRBJ2-6; no firm D call. Trimming cost V 5 bases and J 0 bases, with 11 bases left between them. This CDR3 contains 15 residues. Germline lookup yields CDR1 DFQATT and CDR2 SNEGSKA (reference sequence). The CDR3 sequence is CSAEGSSSGANVLTF. CDR3 nucleotide sequence: TGCAGTGCTGAAGGTTCCTCCTCTGGGGCCAACGTCCTGACTTTC.

This clonotype was found once. V and J are TRBV5-1 and TRBJ2-7; 12 nucleotides line up with TRBD2. The germline gives CDR1 SGHRS, CDR2 YFSETQ. The length of the CDR3 is 17 residues. The V gene end was trimmed by 0 bases and the J gene end by 0 bases; junction bases not matched to a gene: 4. CDR3 residues: CASSLGPGLAGSYEQYF. In DNA form, the CDR3 reads TGCGCCAGCAGCTTGGGACCGGGACTAGCGGGCTCCTACGAGCAGTACTTC.